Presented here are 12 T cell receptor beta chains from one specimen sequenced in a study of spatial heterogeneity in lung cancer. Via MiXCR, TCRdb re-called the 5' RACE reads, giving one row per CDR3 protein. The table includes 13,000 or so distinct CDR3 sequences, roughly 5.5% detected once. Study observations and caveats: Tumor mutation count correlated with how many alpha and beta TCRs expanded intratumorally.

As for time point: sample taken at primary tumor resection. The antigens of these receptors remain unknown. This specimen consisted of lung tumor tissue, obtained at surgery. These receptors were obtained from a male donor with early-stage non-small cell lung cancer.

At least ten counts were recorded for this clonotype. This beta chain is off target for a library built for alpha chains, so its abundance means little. The CDR3 reads CASSLPSGLAGGLYSYEQYF. In DNA, the CDR3 is TGTGCCAGCAGCTTACCCTCGGGACTAGCGGGGGGTTTATACTCCTACGAGCAGTACTTC. This chain uses TRBV11-2 with TRBJ2-7; 15 positions match TRBD2. The CDR3 is 20 amino acids. Per the germline V gene, CDR1 is SGHAT and CDR2 is FQNNGV. The J segment lost 0 bases and the V segment lost 2 bases, leaving 11 bases of the junction unmatched.

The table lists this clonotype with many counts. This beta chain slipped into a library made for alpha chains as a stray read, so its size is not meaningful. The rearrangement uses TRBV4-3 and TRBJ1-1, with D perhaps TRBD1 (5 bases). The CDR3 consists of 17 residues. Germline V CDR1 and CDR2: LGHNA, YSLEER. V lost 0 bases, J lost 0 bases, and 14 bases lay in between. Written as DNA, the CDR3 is TGCGCCAGCAGCCAAGATAGGGGCAGTAGTATGAACACTGAAGCTTTCTTT. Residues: CASSQDRGSSMNTEAFF.

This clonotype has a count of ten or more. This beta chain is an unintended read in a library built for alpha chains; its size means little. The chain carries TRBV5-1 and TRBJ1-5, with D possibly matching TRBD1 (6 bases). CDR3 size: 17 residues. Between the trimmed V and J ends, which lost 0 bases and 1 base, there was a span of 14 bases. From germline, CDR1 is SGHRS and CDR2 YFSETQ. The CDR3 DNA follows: TGCGCCAGCAGCTTGGGCCAGGGGAGCGGAAGCAATCAGCCCCAGCATTTT. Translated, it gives CASSLGQGSGSNQPQHF.

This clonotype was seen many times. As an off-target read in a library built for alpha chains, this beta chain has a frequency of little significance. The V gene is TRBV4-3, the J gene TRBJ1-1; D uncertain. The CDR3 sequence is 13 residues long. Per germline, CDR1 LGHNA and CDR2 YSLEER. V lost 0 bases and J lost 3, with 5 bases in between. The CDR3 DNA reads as TGCGCCAGCAGCCAAGAGCCGGACACTGAAGCTTTCTTT. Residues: CASSQEPDTEAFF.

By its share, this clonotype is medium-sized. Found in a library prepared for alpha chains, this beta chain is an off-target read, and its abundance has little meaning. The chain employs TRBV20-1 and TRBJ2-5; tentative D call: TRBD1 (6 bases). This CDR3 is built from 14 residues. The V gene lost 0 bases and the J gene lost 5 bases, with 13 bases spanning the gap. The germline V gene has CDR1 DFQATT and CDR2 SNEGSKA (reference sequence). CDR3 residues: CSARDQGQTETQYF. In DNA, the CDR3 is TGCAGTGCTAGAGATCAAGGACAGACGGAGACCCAGTACTTC.

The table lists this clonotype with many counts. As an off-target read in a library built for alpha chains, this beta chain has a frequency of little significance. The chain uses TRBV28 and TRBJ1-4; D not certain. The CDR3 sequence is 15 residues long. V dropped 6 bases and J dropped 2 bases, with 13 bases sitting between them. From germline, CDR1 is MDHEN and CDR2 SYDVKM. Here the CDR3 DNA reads TGTGCCAGCAGCCCTGTCGACCAGACTAATGAAAAACTGTTTTTT. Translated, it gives CASSPVDQTNEKLFF.

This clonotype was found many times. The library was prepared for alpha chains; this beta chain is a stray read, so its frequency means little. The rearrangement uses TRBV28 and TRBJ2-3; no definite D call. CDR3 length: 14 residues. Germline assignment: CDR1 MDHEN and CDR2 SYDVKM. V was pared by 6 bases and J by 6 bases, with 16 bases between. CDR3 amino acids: CASRPPGDRDTQYF. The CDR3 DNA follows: TGTGCCAGCAGGCCTCCGGGCGATAGGGATACGCAGTATTTT.

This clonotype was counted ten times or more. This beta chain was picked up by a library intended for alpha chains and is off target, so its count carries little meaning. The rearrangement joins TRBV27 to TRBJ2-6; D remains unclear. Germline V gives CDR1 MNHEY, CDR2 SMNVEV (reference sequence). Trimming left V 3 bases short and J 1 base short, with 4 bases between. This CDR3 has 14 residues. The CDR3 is CASSLGSGANVLTF. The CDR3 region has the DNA TGTGCCAGCAGTTTGGGTTCTGGGGCCAACGTCCTGACTTTC.

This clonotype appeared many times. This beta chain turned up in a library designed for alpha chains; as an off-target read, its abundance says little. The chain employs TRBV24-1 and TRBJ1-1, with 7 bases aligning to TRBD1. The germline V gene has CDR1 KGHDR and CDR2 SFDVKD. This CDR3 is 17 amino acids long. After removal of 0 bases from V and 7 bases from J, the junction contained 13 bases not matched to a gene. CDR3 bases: TGTGCCACCAGTGATTTGGGTAAGGGGGCCCCGGTTAATGAAGCTTTCTTT. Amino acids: CATSDLGKGAPVNEAFF.

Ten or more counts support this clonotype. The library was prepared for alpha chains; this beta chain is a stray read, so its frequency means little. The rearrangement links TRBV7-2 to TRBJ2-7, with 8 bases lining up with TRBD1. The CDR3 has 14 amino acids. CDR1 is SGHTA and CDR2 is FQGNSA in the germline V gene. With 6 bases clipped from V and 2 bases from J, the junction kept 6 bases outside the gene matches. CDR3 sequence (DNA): TGTGCCAGCAGGCCGGGACAGGACCCCTACGAGCAGTACTTC. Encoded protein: CASRPGQDPYEQYF.

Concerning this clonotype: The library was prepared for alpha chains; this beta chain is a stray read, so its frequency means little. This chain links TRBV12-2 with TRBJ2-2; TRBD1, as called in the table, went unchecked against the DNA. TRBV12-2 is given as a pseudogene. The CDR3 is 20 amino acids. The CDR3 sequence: CASRLEGQMSSEGGTGELFF. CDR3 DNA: TGTGCAAGTCGCTTAGAGGGACAGATGTCGTCTGAAGGAGGCACCGGGGAGCTGTTTTTT.

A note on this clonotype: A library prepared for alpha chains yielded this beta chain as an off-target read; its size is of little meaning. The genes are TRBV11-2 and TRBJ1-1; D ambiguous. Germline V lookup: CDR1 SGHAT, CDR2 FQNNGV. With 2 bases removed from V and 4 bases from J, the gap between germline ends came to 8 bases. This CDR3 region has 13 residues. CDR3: CASSLREGTEAFF. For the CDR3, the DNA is TGTGCCAGCAGCTTACGGGAGGGCACTGAAGCTTTCTTT.